A single sample is the source of the 4 T cell receptor beta chains below, sequenced in a study of T cell changes during pregnancy in multiple sclerosis. The data were produced by immunoSEQ multiplex PCR, yet TCRdb's version contains in-frame clones alone and is incomplete. The sample consists of fewer than 40,000 clones, 75% to 95% of them appearing once. Sequencing used CD8+ T cells from peripheral blood mononuclear cells, obtained before pregnancy. The receptors stem from a female donor with multiple sclerosis, enrolled in a pregnancy study.

The CDR3 sequence: CASSSGDGAINEQYF. The CDR3 DNA sequence: TGTGCCAGCAGTTCGGGAGATGGGGCAATCAACGAGCAGTACTTC. The V and J genes are TRBV27 and TRBJ2-7; D is perhaps TRBD2 (6 bases). V was clipped by 4 bases and J by 5 bases, with 18 bases between them. The CDR3 has 15 residues. The germline CDR1 and CDR2 sequences are MNHEY and SMNVEV (reference sequence).

This clone occurred a few times. The chain joins TRBV6-5 to TRBJ2-7, with TRBD2 as a possible D gene (6 bases). CDR1 and CDR2 from the germline V gene are MNHEY and SVGAGI. V lost 6 bases and J lost 2, with 17 bases in between. This CDR3 is built from 15 residues. The CDR3 loop is CASSPGLGGTYEQYF. In DNA form, the CDR3 reads TGTGCCAGCAGCCCGGGACTTGGGGGGACCTACGAGCAGTACTTC.

This sequence joins TRBV10-2 and TRBJ2-7; maybe TRBD2 (6 bases). Germline CDR1 reads WSHSY; CDR2 reads SAAADI. The CDR3 length is 13 residues. V was trimmed by 9 bases and J by 3 bases, leaving 15 bases between them. The CDR3 region is CASSGEVVYEQYF. Written as DNA, the CDR3 is TGCGCCAGTAGCGGAGAGGTGGTCTACGAGCAGTACTTC.

This clone was seen more than once but under ten times. J is TRBJ2-6 and V is TRBV7-9, with D unclear. CDR3 size: 13 residues. Germline V CDR1 and CDR2: SEHNR, FQNEAQ (reference sequence). Deletions cut 8 bases from V and 2 bases from J, with 7 bases between. This CDR3 reads CASSLAGANVLTF. The CDR3 DNA sequence: TGTGCCAGCTCTCTTGCTGGGGCCAACGTCCTGACTTTC.